Presented here are 15 T cell receptor beta chains from one specimen sequenced in a study of regulatory T cells in long-lasting Graves disease (dated by TCRdb to the early 2020s). This specimen's time point label, interpreted: newly diagnosed GD, antithyroid drugs for less than 3 months. For both TCR sequencing and RNA sequencing, RNA was extracted from PBMCs in TRIzol. Library prep was done by multiplex PCR. Sequencer: Illumina HiSeq 4000. To build TCR beta libraries, CDR3 regions were amplified by Arm-PCR using iRepertoire HTBI primers. TCRdb reprocessing: public reads trimmed at Q25 with fastp, clones called with MiXCR, in-frame beta chains kept. Entries that share a CDR3 protein sequence are merged under the most common genes and DNA. For this sample the table gives under 450,000 distinct CDR3 sequences, of which roughly 15% were detected only once. The ten largest account for 20% to 25% of the sample.

The same sample was also used in a study of T cells in Graves' hyperthyroidism and ophthalmopathy.

The sample consisted of peripheral blood mononuclear cells (PBMCs), taken at new diagnosis, from a patient treated with antithyroid drugs. Receptor source: a woman aged 18-35 years with Graves disease. Donor details come from another sample of the same person, matched by shared clones.

This clonotype was counted many times. The genes are TRBV20-1 and TRBJ2-7; no firm D call. CDR1 is DFQATT and CDR2 is SNEGSKA in the germline V gene (reference sequence). The CDR3 is 15 residues long. V lost 0 bases to trimming and J lost 2 bases, with 14 bases between them. CDR3 amino acids: CSARDRRHTAYEQYF. The CDR3 nucleotides read TGCAGTGCTAGAGATCGAAGACACACTGCCTACGAGCAGTACTTC.

This clonotype was detected ten times or more. V and J are TRBV7-9 and TRBJ2-3; 7 bases agree with TRBD1. The ends lost 9 bases at V and 1 base at J; junction bases unmatched: 4. The CDR3 sequence is 13 residues long. Germline assignment: CDR1 SEHNR and CDR2 FQNEAQ (reference sequence). CDR3: CASRGRGTDTQYF. CDR3 bases: TGTGCCAGTAGGGGGCGAGGCACAGATACGCAGTATTTT.

The chain has TRBV5-8 and TRBJ2-1, with D perhaps matching TRBD1 or TRBD2 (5 bases each). This CDR3 has 14 residues. Germline CDR1 reads SGHTS; CDR2 reads YDEGEE. V lost 3 bases to trimming and J lost 4 bases, with 11 bases between them. The CDR3 DNA reads TGTGCCAGCAGCTCTCAAGGGGAGTACAATGAGCAGTTCTTC. It encodes CASSSQGEYNEQFF.

Note on this clonotype: This CDR3 is missing its conserved last phenylalanine or tryptophan, likely due to a read error. No DNA is shown, since the ends of the CDR3 on it are uncertain; the CDR3 is the one TCRdb lists. The J gene is TRBJ2-5, the V gene TRBV11-2; no DNA check was done on the table's D call, TRBD1. The CDR3 is 8 amino acids in total, end residues counted. Germline CDR1 is SGHAT and CDR2 is FQNNGV. CDR3 in amino acids: CASSESGT.

This clonotype was observed a few times. V gene TRBV6-1 combines with J gene TRBJ2-7, with 9 bases that match TRBD1. With 0 bases clipped from V and 3 bases from J, the junction kept 6 bases outside the gene matches. CDR3 size: 16 residues. Germline V lookup: CDR1 MNHNS, CDR2 SASEGT. The CDR3 is CASSEASGTGRYEQYF. The CDR3 DNA is TGTGCCAGCAGTGAAGCGTCAGGGACAGGGCGCTACGAGCAGTACTTC.

There are a few counts of this clonotype. The J gene is TRBJ1-1, the V gene TRBV15, with D perhaps matching TRBD1 (5 bases). Germline CDR1 is LNHNV and CDR2 is YYDKDF (reference sequence). Trimming cost V 1 base and J 2 bases, with 11 bases left between them. The CDR3 spans 15 residues. CDR3 in amino acids: CATSRVTGPNTEAFF. In DNA form, the CDR3 reads TGTGCCACCAGCAGAGTAACGGGGCCCAACACTGAAGCTTTCTTT.

The chain is built from TRBV6-1 and TRBJ2-6; D unclear. In germline, CDR1 is MNHNS, CDR2 SASEGT. This CDR3 spans 14 amino acids. Deletions cut 6 bases from V and 2 bases from J, with 8 bases between. The CDR3 loop reads CASSGFTGANVLTF. CDR3 bases: TGTGCCAGCAGCGGGTTCACTGGGGCCAACGTCCTGACTTTC.

In its sample, this clonotype was seen many times. The chain links TRBV12-3 or TRBV12-4 to TRBJ2-2, with TRBD2 identical over 9 bases. The junction had 4 bases not matched to a gene; V was cut back by 7 bases and J by 4 bases. CDR3 length: 14 amino acids. The CDR3 DNA sequence: TGTGCCAGCACAGGCGGGGGGGCCACCGGGGAGCTGTTTTTT. It encodes CASTGGGATGELFF.

This clonotype was observed many times. The chain is built from TRBV9 and TRBJ1-4, with 7 nucleotides matching TRBD1. With 4 bases clipped from V and 5 bases from J, the junction kept 5 bases outside the gene matches. The CDR3 covers 14 residues. Germline V gene sequence: CDR1 SGDLS, CDR2 YYNGEE. The CDR3 spells CASSYRQGNEKLFF. The CDR3 bases are TGTGCCAGCAGCTACCGACAGGGCAATGAAAAACTGTTTTTT.

In its sample, this clonotype was seen a few times. The rearrangement joins TRBV6-1 to TRBJ2-7; 8 bases match TRBD1. V was clipped by 11 bases and J by 0 bases; unmatched bases: 9. The CDR3 extends over 14 amino acids. CDR1 and CDR2 (germline): MNHNS, SASEGT. The CDR3 loop reads CACHRDRLSYEQYF. CDR3 DNA sequence: TGTGCCTGCCACCGGGACAGGCTCTCCTACGAGCAGTACTTC.

This clonotype was seen a handful of times. The chain uses TRBV20-1 and TRBJ1-5; 9 bases match TRBD1. The germline gives CDR1 DFQATT, CDR2 SNEGSKA (reference sequence). Trimming cost V 4 bases and J 7 bases; bases outside gene matches: 5. The CDR3 contains 13 residues. In nucleotides, the CDR3 is TGCAGTGCTACACAGGGGGCTGGGCAGCCCCAGCATTTT. It encodes CSATQGAGQPQHF.

This clonotype was found many times. This chain connects TRBV11-2 to TRBJ2-1; the match to TRBD2 covers 13 bases. V was pared by 5 bases and J by 9 bases, with 10 bases of the junction left unmatched. Germline V lookup: CDR1 SGHAT, CDR2 FQNNGV. The CDR3 spans 16 residues. The CDR3: CASSPPGLAGWGEQFF. CDR3 nucleotides: TGTGCCAGCAGCCCCCCGGGACTAGCGGGGTGGGGTGAGCAGTTCTTC.

This clonotype was counted many times. The genes are TRBV13 and TRBJ2-5; tentative D call: TRBD2 (5 bases). There are 13 residues in the CDR3. CDR1 PRHDT and CDR2 FYEKMQ come from the germline V gene (reference sequence). Trimming took off 5 bases at V and 4 bases at J, with 11 bases between the two ends. CDR3 bases: TGTGCCAGCAGCCCGGGGAGTGGAGAGACCCAGTACTTC. Translation gives CASSPGSGETQYF.

This clonotype has a count of ten or more. The chain couples TRBV28 to TRBJ2-1, with TRBD2 as a possible D gene (5 bases). The CDR3 consists of 13 residues. Trimming took off 6 bases at V and 10 bases at J, with 16 bases between the two ends. Germline V CDR1 and CDR2: MDHEN, SYDVKM. CDR3 bases: TGTGCCAGCAGCTCCTTCGGGGTAACAGAGCAGTTCTTC. Its translation is CASSSFGVTEQFF.

This clonotype occurred many times. The chain is built from TRBV11-2 and TRBJ1-1, with 7 positions matching TRBD1. Trimming removed 0 bases from V and 4 bases from J; junction bases left unmatched: 2. Germline V gene lookup returns CDR1 SGHAT and CDR2 FQNNGV. There are 14 residues in the CDR3. In nucleotides, the CDR3 is TGTGCCAGCAGCTTAGACCCAGGGGGCACTGAAGCTTTCTTT. It encodes CASSLDPGGTEAFF.